The clone carrying this T cell receptor beta chain was observed a few times. The antigen is unknown. The data derive from a study of cytomegalovirus exposure and HLA in healthy donors. Primers: 60 Vbeta forward and 13 Jbeta reverse. Generated by immunoSEQ multiplex PCR, the TCRdb table keeps only in-frame clones and is missing some. The sample gives around 130,000 clones, approximately 80% of which show up once; about 0.7% is in the top ten. This CDR3 contains 11 residues. The germline V gene encodes CDR1 MGHDK and CDR2 SYGVNS. V was pared by 3 bases and J by 10 bases, with 9 bases between. The study, taken as a whole, reports: 87-base-pair reads could not separate some V segments, including TRBV6-2 and TRBV6-3.

The sample taken for sequencing was PBMCs. This receptor was taken from a man between 18 and 29 years old in good health and CMV-seronegative. The chain joins TRBV25-1 to TRBJ1-2, with no clear D. The CDR3 DNA follows: TGTGCCAGCAGTGAGCAAGGAGTCTACACCTTC. Translating it yields CASSEQGVYTF.